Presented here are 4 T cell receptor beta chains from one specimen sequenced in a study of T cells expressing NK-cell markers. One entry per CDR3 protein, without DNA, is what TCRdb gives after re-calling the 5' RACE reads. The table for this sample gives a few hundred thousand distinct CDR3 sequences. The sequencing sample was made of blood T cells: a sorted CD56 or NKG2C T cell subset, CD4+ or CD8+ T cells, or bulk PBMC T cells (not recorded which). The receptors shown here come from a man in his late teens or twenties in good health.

CDR3 protein: CASRDRGRTDTQYF. The rearrangement links TRBV19 to TRBJ2-3; lacking DNA, the TRBD1 call made by TCRdb goes unchecked. The CDR3 has 14 residues. Looked up from germline, CDR1 is LNHDA and CDR2 is SQIVND (reference sequence). Based on the CDR3 plus reference TRBV19 and TRBJ2-3, the full variable domain is DGGITQSPKYLFRKEGQNVTLSCEQNLNHDAMYWYRQDPGQGLRLIYYSQIVNDFQKGDIAEGYSVSREKKESFPLTVTSAQKNPTAFYLCASRDRGRTDTQYFGPGTRLTVL.

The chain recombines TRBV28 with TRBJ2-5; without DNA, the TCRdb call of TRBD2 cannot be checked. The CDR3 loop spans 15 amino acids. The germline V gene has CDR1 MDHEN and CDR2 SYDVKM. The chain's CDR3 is CASSVTLAGVETQYF.

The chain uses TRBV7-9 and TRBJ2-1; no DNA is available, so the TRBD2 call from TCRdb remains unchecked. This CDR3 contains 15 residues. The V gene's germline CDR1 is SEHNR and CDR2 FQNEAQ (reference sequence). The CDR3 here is CASSHGTLDYNEQFF.

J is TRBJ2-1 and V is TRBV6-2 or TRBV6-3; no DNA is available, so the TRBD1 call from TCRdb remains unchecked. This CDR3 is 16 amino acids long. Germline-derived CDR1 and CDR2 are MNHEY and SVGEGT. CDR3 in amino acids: CASSYSLTGAYNEQFF.